The 13 T cell receptor beta chains below all came from one sample that was sequenced in a study of blood T cells in healthy people across ages. For the second PCR, which ran for 7 to 11 cycles, a sample-barcoded 5' primer and a J-beta primer mix were used. A single record per CDR3 protein comes from TCRdb applying MiXCR to the 5' RACE reads. The sample lists almost 1 million distinct CDR3 sequences; approximately 50% were seen once. Specimen: blood. The receptor set was obtained from a woman aged 60 to 75 in good health.

Only one count was recorded for this clonotype. The chain combines TRBV6-6 with TRBJ2-1; D unresolved. CDR1 is MNHNY, CDR2 SVGAGI, per germline (reference sequence). The CDR3 extends over 12 amino acids. With 5 bases removed from V and 8 bases from J, the gap between germline ends came to 10 bases. The CDR3 DNA is TGTGCCAGCAGTGTGCTCCCGTATGAGCAGTTCTTC. Translating gives CASSVLPYEQFF.

This CDR3 is CASSQDFPPDTQYF. In DNA form, the CDR3 reads TGCGCCAGCAGCCAAGATTTCCCGCCGGATACGCAGTATTTT. V gene TRBV4-3 combines with J gene TRBJ2-3, with no clear D. Trimming took 0 bases from V and 6 from J, leaving 10 bases between them. This CDR3 is 14 amino acids long. Germline-derived CDR1 and CDR2 are LGHNA and YSLEER.

The CDR3 nucleotides read TGTGCCAGCGCTTTTGGGTGGGGTAGGGTCGAGACCCAGTACTTC. Protein sequence: CASAFGWGRVETQYF. V gene TRBV6-5 combines with J gene TRBJ2-5, with no clear D. Per germline, CDR1 MNHEY and CDR2 SVGAGI. Deletions cut 8 bases from V and 5 bases from J, with 21 bases between. The CDR3 runs to 15 residues.

The genes are TRBV6-6 and TRBJ2-5; TRBD1 aligns across 9 bases. This CDR3 region has 17 residues. Per germline, CDR1 MNHNY and CDR2 SVGAGI (reference sequence). V lost 0 bases, J lost 5 bases, and 10 bases stayed unmatched. CDR3 region: CASSYSVTGGRSETQYF. The CDR3 coding sequence is TGTGCCAGCAGTTACTCTGTGACAGGGGGTCGATCGGAGACCCAGTACTTC.

This clonotype was detected a few times. The V gene is TRBV5-6, the J gene TRBJ2-7, with D possibly TRBD1 on 5 matching bases. The CDR3 has 16 amino acids. The germline CDR1 and CDR2 sequences are SGHDT and YYEEEE. The V end lost 4 bases, the J end lost 1 base, and 18 bases lay between the germline ends. The chain's CDR3 is CASSDQRLGQSYEQYF. The DNA for the CDR3 is TGTGCCAGCAGCGACCAGCGCTTAGGACAATCCTACGAGCAGTACTTC.

The CDR3 nucleotides read TGTGCCAGCAGTTACGAGAGAGGGGAAGGCAAGCAGTACTTC. It yields the protein CASSYERGEGKQYF. This chain links TRBV6-2 or TRBV6-3 with TRBJ2-4, with D possibly called TRBD1 or TRBD2 (5 bases each). V lost 2 bases and J 13 bases, leaving 18 bases between the germline ends. Germline V gene data show CDR1 as MNHEY and CDR2 as SVGEGT. This CDR3 is built from 14 residues.

V is TRBV28 and J is TRBJ2-1, with a possible D match to TRBD1 (6 bases). The CDR3 consists of 14 residues. Germline lookup yields CDR1 MDHEN and CDR2 SYDVKM. Between the trimmed V and J ends, which lost 8 bases and 4 bases, there was a span of 15 bases. Written as DNA, the CDR3 is TGTGCCAGCCGGACACCCAGGGGTTACAATGAGCAGTTCTTC. Protein: CASRTPRGYNEQFF.

The J gene is TRBJ2-5, the V gene TRBV10-3; 8 bases line up with TRBD2. V was pared by 4 bases and J by 6 bases, with 7 bases of the junction left unmatched. The CDR3 runs to 14 residues. Per the germline V gene, CDR1 is ENHRY and CDR2 is SYGVKD. The CDR3 spells CAISVPGTRQTQYF. The CDR3 DNA follows: TGTGCCATCAGTGTCCCCGGGACTAGACAGACCCAGTACTTC.

This chain joins TRBV6-5 and TRBJ2-1; the match to TRBD2 covers 10 bases. Per germline, CDR1 MNHEY and CDR2 SVGAGI. This CDR3 is built from 16 residues. Unmatched junction bases numbered 12, after V lost 6 bases and J lost 7 bases. CDR3: CASRPLTSGLWNEQFF. The CDR3 nucleotides read TGTGCCAGCAGACCCTTGACTAGCGGGTTATGGAATGAGCAGTTCTTC.

The genes are TRBV14 and TRBJ1-2, with D uncertain. Germline V lookup: CDR1 SGHDN, CDR2 FVKESK. The V and J ends lost 1 base and 7 bases respectively, with 13 bases between them. This CDR3 region has 14 residues. The CDR3 DNA sequence: TGTGCCAGCAGCCAAGTAAGAGGTACCGGTGGCTACACCTTC. This sequence encodes CASSQVRGTGGYTF.

The gene calls are TRBV20-1 and TRBJ2-3; maybe TRBD2 (5 bases). Germline V gene lookup returns CDR1 DFQATT and CDR2 SNEGSKA (reference sequence). The germline V and J ends were trimmed by 5 bases and 4 bases, with 16 bases remaining between them. The CDR3 covers 14 residues. DNA of the CDR3: TGCAGTGCTCAGGTCCAGGACTCGGCAGATACGCAGTATTTT. Its translation: CSAQVQDSADTQYF.

This chain uses TRBV20-1 with TRBJ2-1, with a possible D match to TRBD2 (6 bases). V lost 7 bases and J lost 10, with 17 bases in between. The CDR3 totals 12 residues. Germline loops: CDR1 DFQATT, CDR2 SNEGSKA (reference sequence). CDR3 nucleotides: TGCAGTGTCTGGGGGGAGTCGTGGGAGCAGTTCTTC. Protein sequence: CSVWGESWEQFF.

A remark on this clonotype: One junction end disagrees with the germline gene, perhaps due to a read error. The rearrangement links TRBV20-1 to TRBJ2-3, with D perhaps being TRBD1 or TRBD2 (5 bases each). Germline CDR1 reads DFQATT; CDR2 reads SNEGSKA (reference sequence). The CDR3 covers 13 residues. The CDR3 DNA reads as TGCAGTGCTCACCGGACTTCAGGGAATACGAAGTATTTT. Translation: CSAHRTSGNTKYF.